This paragraph covers one T cell receptor (beta chain) sequence. Its antigen is unidentified. The CDR3 has 16 amino acids. Germline-derived CDR1 and CDR2 are LNHDA and SQIVND (reference sequence). V gave up 3 bases and J gave up 4 bases, with 15 bases separating them. This entry is derived from a study of OX40 agonist ivuxolimab in advanced cancers. About the research overall: Head and neck, renal cell, melanoma or hepatocellular carcinoma were the cancers that dose-escalation patients had. Participants, approximately 80% male, averaged roughly 60 years of age, ranging from about 23 to 79. Three patients responded partially, comprising one with hepatocellular carcinoma and two with cutaneous melanoma. Study-level results: CD8+ T cells showed, on average, more clonal expansion than CD4+ cells.

Clones were read by immunoSEQ multiplex PCR, and TCRdb kept only the in-frame ones, dropping some. The sample lists 55,000 to 75,000 clones; roughly four fifths were seen once. The sequencing used CD4+ or CD8+ T cells sorted from blood, collected in a trial of the OX40 agonist ivuxolimab. The sequence was collected from an adult with an advanced solid tumor such as melanoma, head and neck, liver or kidney cancer. The chain joins TRBV19 to TRBJ2-2; D possibly matches TRBD1 or TRBD2 (5 bases each). The CDR3: CASSMHRDVPTGELFF. The CDR3 coding sequence is TGTGCCAGTAGTATGCACCGGGACGTCCCCACCGGGGAGCTGTTTTTT.